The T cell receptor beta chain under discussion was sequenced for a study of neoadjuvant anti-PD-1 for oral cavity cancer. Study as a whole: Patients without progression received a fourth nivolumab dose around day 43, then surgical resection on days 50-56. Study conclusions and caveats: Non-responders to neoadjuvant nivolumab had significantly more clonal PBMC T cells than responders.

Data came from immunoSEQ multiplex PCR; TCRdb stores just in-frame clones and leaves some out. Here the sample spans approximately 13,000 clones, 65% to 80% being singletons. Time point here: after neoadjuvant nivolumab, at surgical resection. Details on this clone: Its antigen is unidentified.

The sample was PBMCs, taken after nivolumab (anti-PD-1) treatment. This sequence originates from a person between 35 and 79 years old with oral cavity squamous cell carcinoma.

The CDR3: CASSPGGGPEETQYF. CDR3 in DNA: TGCGCCAGCAGCCCGGGGGGAGGGCCAGAAGAGACCCAGTACTTC. V and J are TRBV5-1 and TRBJ2-5, with 7 positions matching TRBD2. CDR1 SGHRS and CDR2 YFSETQ come from the germline V gene. The V and J ends lost 4 bases and 3 bases, in that order; junction bases with no gene match: 9. The CDR3 covers 15 residues.